A selection of T cell receptor beta chains follows, all from one sample in a study of T-cell memory formation after mild COVID-19. A single record per CDR3 protein comes from TCRdb applying MiXCR to the 5' RACE reads. Among hundreds of thousands of distinct CDR3 sequences listed, less than 25% were seen once. The sequencing input was PBMCs or a T cell subset sorted from them (not recorded which). The receptors were gathered from an adult woman who had mild COVID-19 (a few samples of this study predate the infection). Cell type and time point are not known. Both conserved end residues are part of each CDR3. D genes are given only for firm matches. Clone size is given for some rows only: seen once, a few or many times, or a class if the clone is expanded.

j_call d_call v_call clone_size cdr3_nt cdr3_aa
TRBJ2-1 TRBD2 TRBV7-9 few TGTGCCAGCAGTCTTTCAAGGACTAGCGGGAGTCGAACCTACAATGAGCAGTTCTTC CASSLSRTSGSRTYNEQFF
TRBJ2-7 NA TRBV5-1 NA TGCGCCAGCAGCTTGGCATACACCGAATACGAGCAGTACTTC CASSLAYTEYEQYF
TRBJ2-1 TRBD1 TRBV20-1 NA TGCAGTGCTAGTCTGGGACAGACAGACAATGAGCAGTTCTTC CSASLGQTDNEQFF
TRBJ1-1 NA TRBV18 few TGTGCCAGCTCACCAGACAGTTCCCCTGAAGCTTTCTTT CASSPDSSPEAFF
TRBJ2-5 TRBD2 TRBV4-1 few TGCGCCAGCAGCCAAGTTGCTAGCGGGGGGACGGAGACCCAGTACTTC CASSQVASGGTETQYF
TRBJ1-2 NA TRBV4-1 NA TGCGCCAGCAGCCAAACCTGGAGAACAAGAGATCCTTTATATGGCTACACCTTC CASSQTWRTRDPLYGYTF
TRBJ1-1 NA TRBV6-5 NA TGTGCCAGCAGTTACAGCCTAGCGAACACTGAAGCTTTCTTT CASSYSLANTEAFF
TRBJ2-3 NA TRBV5-1 few TGCGCCAGCAGCTTGGCCGGTCGGATTAGCACAGATACGCAGTATTTT CASSLAGRISTDTQYF
TRBJ1-6 NA TRBV20-1 few TGCAGTGCTAACCCCAGTAGTGGAGGTAATTCACCCCTCCACTTT CSANPSSGGNSPLHF
TRBJ2-7 NA TRBV11-2 few TGTGCCAGCTTAGAGGACGCTTACTCCTACGAGCAGTACTTC CASLEDAYSYEQYF
TRBJ2-1 TRBD2 TRBV6-5 NA TGTGCCAGCAGTTATGGCGCCGGCAGGGAGTCGGGGGGCTCCTACAATGAGCAGTTCTTC CASSYGAGRESGGSYNEQFF
TRBJ2-3 NA TRBV2 NA TGTGCCAGCAGTGAAGTTGTTGGCACAGATACGCAGTATTTT CASSEVVGTDTQYF
TRBJ1-4 TRBD1 TRBV7-8 NA TGTGCCAGCAGCCCCCGGACAGGGGGCTCCACTAATGAAAAACTGTTTTTT CASSPRTGGSTNEKLFF
TRBJ2-1 TRBD2 TRBV19 few TGTGCCAGTAGTTTCCGACTAGCCAATGAGCAGTTCTTC CASSFRLANEQFF
TRBJ2-3 NA TRBV7-2 NA TGTGCCAGCAGCTTATCTGAGGGGCGCACAGATACGCAGTATTTT CASSLSEGRTDTQYF
TRBJ2-1 TRBD2 TRBV7-9 many TGTGCCAGCAGCCATTTAGAGACGGGACTAGCGGGGGGAGCTGGTGAGCAGTTCTTC CASSHLETGLAGGAGEQFF
TRBJ2-7 TRBD1 TRBV5-4 NA TGTGCCAGCAGCTTGGAACGGGACAGTTTTTACGAGCAGTACTTC CASSLERDSFYEQYF
TRBJ1-1 NA TRBV12-3/TRBV12-4 NA TGTGCCAGCAGTTTAGCTTCGGACGAAGCTTTCTTT CASSLASDEAFF
TRBJ2-5 NA TRBV30 few TGTGCCTGGAGTCCCCGCGGGCCCCTGCAAGAGACCCAGTACTTC CAWSPRGPLQETQYF
TRBJ2-1 TRBD2 TRBV7-8 NA TGTGCCAGCAATGGGGGACTAGCGGGGAGCTCCTACAATGAGCAGTTCTTC CASNGGLAGSSYNEQFF
TRBJ1-1 NA TRBV25-1 NA TGTGCCAGCACCCGGGTGGCGGAACGCCTCGGTGAAGCTTTCTTT CASTRVAERLGEAFF
TRBJ2-5 TRBD1 TRBV5-5 NA TGTGCCAGCAGCGTATCCAGGGGGCCAGAGACCCAGTACTTC CASSVSRGPETQYF
TRBJ2-7 NA TRBV25-1 NA TGTGCCAGCAGTTCGACAGGGACTCGGGATCGTTACGAGCAGTACTTC CASSSTGTRDRYEQYF
TRBJ1-5 NA TRBV16 few TGTGCCAGCAGCCAATCTCCCAGGAATAATCAGCCCCAGCATTTT CASSQSPRNNQPQHF
TRBJ2-1 NA TRBV20-1 NA TGCAGTGCTAGACACCAGTACAATGAGCAGTTCTTC CSARHQYNEQFF
TRBJ2-1 NA TRBV4-2 few TGTGCCAGCAGCCAACAACCTACAGGGCCCTTGGATAATGAGCAGTTCTTC CASSQQPTGPLDNEQFF